Listed here is a single T cell receptor (beta chain). What it binds is unknown. The data were taken from a study of cytomegalovirus exposure and HLA in healthy donors. Study-level points and caveats: Certain indistinguishable V segments, among them TRBV6-2 and TRBV6-3, were excluded. Later analysis showed TCR association rates varying by HLA locus, highest for DRB1 and lowest for HLA-C.

Vbeta (60) and Jbeta (13) primers were used in the PCR. This table comes from immunoSEQ multiplex PCR, and its TCRdb copy is limited to in-frame clones, with some not included. The top ten hold approximately 2% of the sample, which has roughly 190,000 clones, roughly 80% seen once. The CDR3 is 14 residues long. The germline V gene has CDR1 LGHNA and CDR2 YSLEER. Trimming removed 0 bases from V and 6 bases from J, with 11 bases in between. Sequencing input: PBMCs. The chain employs TRBV4-3 and TRBJ1-1; D not resolved. The clonotype was recovered from a woman under 40 in good health and CMV-seropositive. Here the CDR3 reads CASSQDWRGAEAFF. CDR3 bases: TGCGCCAGCAGCCAAGATTGGCGGGGTGCTGAAGCTTTCTTT.